The 21 T cell receptor beta chains below were found in one sample sequenced in a study of blood T cell repertoires in COVID-19. Produced via immunoSEQ multiplex PCR; TCRdb's table is partial and in-frame only. The sample has approximately 93,000 clones, roughly 90% seen once. Sequencing was carried out using peripheral blood. The receptors come from a man aged 45-60 years with active or convalescent COVID-19.

The chain uses TRBV19 and TRBJ2-6, with a weak D call TRBD2 (5 bases). The CDR3 contains 17 residues. Germline V CDR1 and CDR2: LNHDA, SQIVND (reference sequence). Deletions cut 0 bases from V and 4 bases from J, with 13 bases between. In DNA, the CDR3 is TGTGCCAGTAGTATAGATGTTTCGGGATGGGGGGCCAACGTCCTGACTTTC. This sequence encodes CASSIDVSGWGANVLTF.

In its sample, this clone was seen once. The chain carries TRBV7-2 and TRBJ2-7; D is undetermined. Looked up from germline, CDR1 is SGHTA and CDR2 is FQGNSA. The CDR3 runs to 12 residues. V was cut by 3 bases and J by 6 bases, with 9 bases left in between. CDR3 amino acids: CASSLLVGEQYF. The CDR3 coding sequence is TGTGCCAGCAGCTTGCTAGTAGGCGAGCAGTACTTC.

The chain joins TRBV7-2 to TRBJ2-1; 7 positions agree with TRBD1. V gave up 4 bases and J gave up 6 bases; unmatched junction bases: 0. This CDR3 comprises 12 residues. Germline loops: CDR1 SGHTA, CDR2 FQGNSA. The CDR3 is CASSWDSNEQFF. The CDR3 DNA follows: TGTGCCAGCAGCTGGGACAGCAATGAGCAGTTCTTC.

The chain is built from TRBV5-4 and TRBJ2-7, with 7 nucleotides matching TRBD2. CDR1 SGHNT and CDR2 YYREEE come from the germline V gene (reference sequence). Trimming took 4 bases from V and 0 from J; bases not matched to a gene: 7. CDR3 length equals 15 residues. Written as DNA, the CDR3 is TGTGCCAGCAGCCCACAAGCGGGAAGCTCCTACGAGCAGTACTTC. It codes for CASSPQAGSSYEQYF.

The chain employs TRBV28 and TRBJ2-7, with 9 bases lining up with TRBD2. V lost 6 bases, J lost 4 bases, and 7 bases stayed unmatched. The CDR3 has 14 amino acids. Germline CDR1 MDHEN, CDR2 SYDVKM. CDR3: CASSYSGRNYEQYF. As DNA, the CDR3 is TGTGCCAGCAGCTATAGCGGGAGAAATTACGAGCAGTACTTC.

The chain combines TRBV5-6 with TRBJ2-3; 8 nucleotides match TRBD2. In germline, CDR1 is SGHDT, CDR2 YYEEEE. The CDR3 consists of 16 residues. The V gene end was trimmed by 6 bases and the J gene end by 2 bases; junction bases not matched to a gene: 11. CDR3 region: CASTSPGGGYTDTQYF. The CDR3 DNA reads TGTGCCAGCACCTCCCCGGGGGGGGGATACACAGATACGCAGTATTTT.

This clone has more than one count but fewer than ten. V gene TRBV24-1 combines with J gene TRBJ2-2; 8 nucleotides match TRBD1. Trimming took 5 bases from V and 5 from J; bases not matched to a gene: 6. The CDR3 totals 15 residues. Germline-derived CDR1 and CDR2 are KGHDR and SFDVKD. In nucleotides, the CDR3 is TGTGCCACCAGTGCAGGGGGCTTGCGGACCGGGGAGCTGTTTTTT. It translates to CATSAGGLRTGELFF.

The chain links TRBV28 to TRBJ1-5; 12 nucleotides line up with TRBD1. Germline CDR1 and CDR2: MDHEN and SYDVKM. The CDR3 length is 15 residues. V shed 8 bases, J shed 6 bases, and the junction held 8 bases outside the gene matches. CDR3 sequence reads: CASVPGTGGRQPQHF. The DNA for the CDR3 is TGTGCCAGCGTCCCCGGGACAGGGGGCCGTCAGCCCCAGCATTTT.

The chain couples TRBV5-1 to TRBJ2-5; D might be TRBD2 (5 bases). CDR3 length: 14 amino acids. Per germline, CDR1 SGHRS and CDR2 YFSETQ. The germline V and J ends were trimmed by 0 bases and 3 bases, with 9 bases remaining between them. DNA for the CDR3: TGCGCCAGCAGCTTGGGAGGGAGTAAAGAGACCCAGTACTTC. Its protein product is CASSLGGSKETQYF.

The table lists this clone with many counts. The CDR3 protein is CASSHVGRDRHRGYTF. The CDR3 nucleotides are TGCGCCAGCAGCCACGTGGGCCGGGACAGGCATCGGGGCTACACCTTC. The chain combines TRBV4-1 with TRBJ1-2, with TRBD1 matching over 8 bases. V lost 3 bases, J lost 8 bases, and 14 bases stayed unmatched. The CDR3 totals 16 residues. In germline, CDR1 is MGHRA, CDR2 YSYEKL.

The chain's CDR3 is CASSRTGNSPLHF. As DNA, the CDR3 is TGTGCCAGCAGCCGGACGGGAAATTCACCCCTCCACTTT. The chain couples TRBV12-3 or TRBV12-4 to TRBJ1-6; D is unresolved. This CDR3 has 13 amino acids. V shed 6 bases and J shed 7 bases, with 10 bases lying between them.

The chain is built from TRBV29-1 and TRBJ2-3, with 9 bases lining up with TRBD2. The CDR3 contains 21 residues. Germline assignment: CDR1 SQVTM and CDR2 ANQGSEA. V lost 4 bases, J lost 0 bases, and 23 bases stayed unmatched. CDR3 in amino acids: CSVGGPLSGRYELSSTDTQYF. In DNA, the CDR3 is TGCAGCGTTGGGGGCCCTTTAAGCGGGAGGTACGAGCTATCTAGCACAGATACGCAGTATTTT.

This clone appeared once. The chain is built from TRBV6-6 and TRBJ2-5, with D possibly matching TRBD1 (6 bases). The V gene lost 4 bases and the J gene lost 5 bases, with 17 bases spanning the gap. The CDR3 loop spans 15 amino acids. Germline V gene sequence: CDR1 MNHNY, CDR2 SVGAGI (reference sequence). The CDR3 DNA reads TGTGCCAGCAGTTTCAATTTAGGGGGAGTCGAGACCCAGTACTTC. Translation: CASSFNLGGVETQYF.

The chain is built from TRBV7-8 and TRBJ1-1; D unclear. This CDR3 comprises 14 residues. Germline CDR1 and CDR2: SGHVS and FQNEAQ. The ends were cut back, 0 bases at V and 4 bases at J, with 9 bases in the middle. CDR3: CASSLAEASTEAFF. DNA of the CDR3: TGTGCCAGCAGCTTAGCGGAGGCGAGCACTGAAGCTTTCTTT.

The count of this clone is one. This rearrangement joins TRBV3-1 (or the pseudogene TRBV3-2) to TRBJ2-5; a weak D match, TRBD1 (5 bases). V was pared by 1 base and J by 4 bases, with 13 bases between. The germline V gene has CDR1 LGHDT and CDR2 YNNKEL (reference sequence). The CDR3 length is 15 residues. The CDR3 coding sequence is TGTGCCAGCAGCCAAGTGGCAGGGCCGGGAGAGACCCAGTACTTC. Its protein product is CASSQVAGPGETQYF.

The gene calls are TRBV11-2 and TRBJ2-3; D gene unclear. Germline-derived CDR1 and CDR2 are SGHAT and FQNNGV. The CDR3 runs to 16 residues. V was trimmed by 4 bases and J by 0 bases, leaving 14 bases between them. DNA for the CDR3: TGTGCCAGCAGCTCCTGGATCGGAGAAAGCACAGATACGCAGTATTTT. It translates to CASSSWIGESTDTQYF.

The gene calls are TRBV7-2 and TRBJ2-2, with D unresolved. Trimming shortened V by 5 bases and J by 0 bases, and 10 bases separated the two germline ends. CDR1 and CDR2 (germline): SGHTA, FQGNSA. This CDR3 is built from 15 residues. The CDR3 sequence: CASSPLDANTGELFF. CDR3 coding DNA: TGTGCCAGCAGCCCGCTAGATGCGAACACCGGGGAGCTGTTTTTT.

The chain carries TRBV5-4 and TRBJ2-3; D perhaps matches TRBD2 (6 bases). The CDR3 sequence is 18 residues long. Trimming removed 2 bases at V and 0 bases at J, with 19 bases between. From germline, CDR1 is SGHNT and CDR2 YYREEE (reference sequence). CDR3 in DNA: TGTGCCAGCAGCTTTGGGAGGATAGGGCCAACTAGCACAGATACGCAGTATTTT. It encodes CASSFGRIGPTSTDTQYF.

The chain recombines TRBV5-1 with TRBJ2-7; TRBD2 aligns across 11 bases. V shed 5 bases, J shed 1 base, and the junction held 5 bases outside the gene matches. The CDR3 totals 15 residues. CDR1 and CDR2 from the germline V gene are SGHRS and YFSETQ. DNA for the CDR3: TGCGCCAGCAGAATAGCGGGAGGGCCTTCCTACGAGCAGTACTTC. Translated, it gives CASRIAGGPSYEQYF.

This clone was observed a few times. J is TRBJ2-7 and V is TRBV18; 7 bases line up with TRBD2. The germline V gene has CDR1 KGHSH and CDR2 LQKENI. Unmatched junction bases numbered 5, after V lost 3 bases and J lost 0 bases. This CDR3 region has 15 residues. The CDR3 reads CASSPEAGSSYEQYF. The CDR3 DNA reads TGTGCCAGCTCACCCGAAGCGGGAAGCTCCTACGAGCAGTACTTC.

The chain recombines TRBV9 with TRBJ1-2; D remains ambiguous. The V end was cut by 0 bases, the J end by 4 bases, with 19 bases between. The length of the CDR3 is 17 residues. Per the germline V gene, CDR1 is SGDLS and CDR2 is YYNGEE. CDR3 protein: CASSVEGGFFLGYGYTF. The CDR3, as DNA: TGTGCCAGCAGCGTAGAAGGAGGGTTTTTTTTGGGCTATGGCTACACCTTC.